This T cell receptor beta chain was identified in a study of primary melanoma T cells and metastatic recurrence. Overall study: Samples were primary melanomas of stage T2 to T4. Study conclusions and caveats: A tumor T-cell fraction above 20% appeared protective. Tumor T-cell fraction reportedly predicted progression-free survival independently.

Sequenced by immunoSEQ multiplex PCR; TCRdb stores in-frame clones only, minus some. The sample shows hundreds of clones, under 80% of them seen only once. Germline V gives CDR1 SGDLS, CDR2 YYNGEE. The V end lost 6 bases, the J end lost 1 base, and 13 bases lay between the germline ends. The CDR3 extends over 14 amino acids. This clone was observed once. Its target is unknown. Each patient's primary melanoma had been removed surgically, with risk of metastatic recurrence. J is TRBJ2-5 and V is TRBV9, with a tentative D call TRBD2 (5 bases). Sequenced input: melanoma tumor tissue. This sequence was found in a human donor with melanoma. The CDR3 loop is CASTGWRTQETQYF. The CDR3 DNA is TGTGCCAGCACGGGCTGGAGGACCCAAGAGACCCAGTACTTC.